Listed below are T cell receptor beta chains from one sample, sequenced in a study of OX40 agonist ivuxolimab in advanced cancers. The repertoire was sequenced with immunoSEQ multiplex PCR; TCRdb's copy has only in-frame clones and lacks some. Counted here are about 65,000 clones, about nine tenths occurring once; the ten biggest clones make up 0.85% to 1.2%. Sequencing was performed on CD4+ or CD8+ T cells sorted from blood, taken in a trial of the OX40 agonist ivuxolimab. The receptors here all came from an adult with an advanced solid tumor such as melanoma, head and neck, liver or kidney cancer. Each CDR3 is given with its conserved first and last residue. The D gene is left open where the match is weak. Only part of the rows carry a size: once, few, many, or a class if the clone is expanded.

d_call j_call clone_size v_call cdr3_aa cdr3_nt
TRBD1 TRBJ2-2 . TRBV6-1 CASSERRQGVTGELFF TGTGCCAGCAGTGAACGGAGACAGGGGGTTACCGGGGAGCTGTTTTTT
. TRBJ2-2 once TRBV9 CASSPGGGNTGELFF TGTGCCAGCAGCCCCGGGGGTGGGAACACCGGGGAGCTGTTTTTT
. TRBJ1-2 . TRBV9 CASSVGVDNYGYTF TGTGCCAGCAGCGTAGGGGTCGACAACTATGGCTACACCTTC
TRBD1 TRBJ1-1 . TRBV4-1 CASSQDPRGGAEAFF TGCGCCAGCAGCCAAGATCCCAGGGGGGGGGCTGAAGCTTTCTTT
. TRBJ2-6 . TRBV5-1 CASSLDSHSGANVLTF TGCGCCAGCAGCTTGGATTCGCACTCTGGGGCCAACGTCCTGACTTTC
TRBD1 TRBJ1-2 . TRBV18 CASSRGVGQDYGYTF TGTGCCAGCTCACGCGGTGTGGGACAGGACTATGGCTACACCTTC
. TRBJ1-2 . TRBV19 CASSTRNNYGYTF TGTGCCAGTAGTACCCGGAATAACTATGGCTACACCTTC
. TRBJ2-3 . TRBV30 CAYSRGGPDTQYF TGTGCCTACTCACGCGGAGGGCCAGATACGCAGTATTTT
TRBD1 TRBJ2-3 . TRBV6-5 CASSSRQGAIADTQYF TGTGCCAGCAGTTCGCGACAGGGGGCTATTGCAGATACGCAGTATTTT
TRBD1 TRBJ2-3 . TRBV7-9 CAGRTGSTDTQYF TGTGCCGGTAGGACAGGGAGCACAGATACGCAGTATTTT
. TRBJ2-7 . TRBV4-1 CASSQAATYHYEQYF TGCGCCAGCAGCCAGGCCGCGACATACCACTACGAGCAGTACTTC
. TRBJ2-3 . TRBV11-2 CASSGGADEWRSTDTQYF TGTGCCAGCAGCGGAGGGGCGGACGAGTGGCGTAGCACAGATACGCAGTATTTT
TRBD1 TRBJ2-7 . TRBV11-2 CASKTLTGGAEQYF TGTGCCAGCAAGACCTTGACAGGGGGAGCCGAGCAGTACTTC
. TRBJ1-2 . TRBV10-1 CASSESGNYGYTF TGCGCCAGCAGTGAGAGCGGTAACTATGGCTACACCTTC
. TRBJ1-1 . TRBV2 CASSETKRAFF TGTGCCAGCAGCGAGACAAAACGGGCTTTCTTT
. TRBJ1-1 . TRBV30 CAWSSGTEAFF TGTGCCTGGAGTTCGGGCACGGAAGCTTTCTTT
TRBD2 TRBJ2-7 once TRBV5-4 CASSSLGSGNYEQYF TGTGCCAGCAGCTCATTGGGCAGCGGGAACTACGAGCAGTACTTC
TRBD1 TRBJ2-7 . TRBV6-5 CASRGTGGSYEQYF TGTGCCAGCAGAGGGACAGGGGGCTCCTACGAGCAGTACTTC
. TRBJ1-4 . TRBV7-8 CASSLIVPGASSPGKLFF TGTGCCAGCAGCTTAATCGTCCCGGGGGCGAGCTCTCCTGGAAAACTGTTTTTT
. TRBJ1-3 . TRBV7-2 CASSLIRASGNTIYF TGTGCCAGCAGCTTAATCCGGGCCTCTGGAAACACCATATATTTT
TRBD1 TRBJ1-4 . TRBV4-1 CASSQGGGTGFNEKLFF TGCGCCAGCAGCCAAGGGGGAGGGACAGGGTTTAATGAAAAACTGTTTTTT
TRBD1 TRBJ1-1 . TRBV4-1 CASSQGLGRGLTEAFF TGCGCCAGCAGCCAAGGCTTGGGCAGGGGGCTCACTGAAGCTTTCTTT
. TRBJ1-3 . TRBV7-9 CASSQEASGNTIYF TGTGCCAGCAGCCAGGAGGCGTCCGGAAACACCATATATTTT
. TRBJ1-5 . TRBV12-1 CASSFQGVGNQPQHF TGTGCCAGCAGCTTTCAGGGGGTTGGCAATCAGCCCCAGCATTTT
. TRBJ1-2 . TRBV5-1 CASRTDNYGYTF TGCGCCAGCCGGACAGATAACTATGGCTACACCTTC
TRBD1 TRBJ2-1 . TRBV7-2 CASSSWDRLDEQFF TGTGCCAGCAGCTCATGGGACAGATTGGATGAGCAGTTCTTC
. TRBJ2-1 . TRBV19 CASSVTGTSSYNEQFF TGTGCCAGTAGCGTGACCGGGACAAGCTCCTACAATGAGCAGTTCTTC
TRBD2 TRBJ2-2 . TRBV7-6 CASSPTSGITGELLF TGTGCCAGCAGCCCGACTAGCGGTATCACCGGGGAGCTGCTTTTT
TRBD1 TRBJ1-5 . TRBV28 CASRRGQVFNQPQHF TGTGCCAGCAGGCGGGGACAGGTTTTCAATCAGCCCCAGCATTTT
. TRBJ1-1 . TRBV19 CASSMAATEAFF TGTGCCAGTAGTATGGCAGCCACTGAAGCTTTCTTT
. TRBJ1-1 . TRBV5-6 CASSLGARTAEAFF TGTGCCAGCAGCTTGGGCGCCCGGACAGCTGAAGCTTTCTTT
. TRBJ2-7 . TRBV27 CASSVGSRGYEQYF TGTGCCAGCAGTGTCGGGAGCAGGGGGTACGAGCAGTACTTC
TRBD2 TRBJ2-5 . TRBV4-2 CASSQDGTKLGETQYF TGTGCCAGCAGCCAAGACGGGACTAAATTGGGCGAGACCCAGTACTTC
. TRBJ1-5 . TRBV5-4 CASSSRENSNQPQHF TGTGCCAGCAGCTCCCGGGAGAATAGCAATCAGCCCCAGCATTTT
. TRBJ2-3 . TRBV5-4 CASSRGRGTDTQYF TGTGCCAGCAGCAGGGGACGCGGCACAGATACGCAGTATTTT
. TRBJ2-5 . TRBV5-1 CASSDRDSGPGTQYF TGCGCCAGCAGCGATCGGGACAGCGGGCCGGGGACCCAGTACTTC
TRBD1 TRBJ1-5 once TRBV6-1 CASSIDQGVSQPQHF TGTGCCAGCAGTATCGATCAGGGGGTATCTCAGCCCCAGCATTTT
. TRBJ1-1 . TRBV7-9 CASSPTGRDTEAFF TGTGCCAGCAGCCCCACGGGAAGGGACACTGAAGCTTTCTTT
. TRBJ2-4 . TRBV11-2 CASSLGQGSIQYF TGTGCCAGCAGCTTAGGGCAGGGATCCATTCAGTACTTC
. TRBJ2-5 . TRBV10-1 CASSGGGRETQYF TGCGCCAGCAGTGGTGGGGGCCGGGAGACCCAGTACTTC
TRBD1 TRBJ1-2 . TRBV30 CAWSVGGGAGYTF TGTGCCTGGAGTGTAGGAGGGGGCGCGGGCTACACCTTC
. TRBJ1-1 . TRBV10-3 CAISTGWGNTEAFF TGTGCCATCAGTACAGGGTGGGGGAACACTGAAGCTTTCTTT
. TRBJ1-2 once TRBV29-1 CSVREGGDYGYTF TGCAGCGTTCGAGAGGGCGGGGACTATGGCTACACCTTC
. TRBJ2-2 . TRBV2 CASTVFSNTGELFF TGTGCCAGCACGGTCTTTTCGAACACCGGGGAGCTGTTTTTT
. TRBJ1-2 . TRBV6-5 CASSYSQGNYGYTF TGTGCCAGCAGTTACTCCCAGGGGAACTATGGCTACACCTTC
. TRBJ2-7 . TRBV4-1 CASSQLPGGDYEQYF TGCGCCAGCAGCCAGCTTCCCGGGGGAGACTACGAGCAGTACTTC
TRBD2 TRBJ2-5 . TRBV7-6 CASSLEVAGGFGETQYF TGTGCCAGCAGCTTAGAAGTAGCGGGGGGTTTTGGAGAGACCCAGTACTTC
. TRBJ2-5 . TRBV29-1 CSVDRIKTQYF TGCAGCGTAGACAGGATCAAGACCCAGTACTTC